The subject of this entry is one T cell receptor beta chain. Its antigen remains unidentified. This sample was taken from a study of beta chain features in type 1 diabetes. Study-wide findings and caveats: Possibly, sequencing cDNA over-represented cells that had high TCR expression levels. More deletions and fewer insertions at VDJ junctions were found in patients with type 1 diabetes. Patients showed naive, central memory and Treg TCRB repertoires that appeared more similar than those of healthy donors.

Sequencing targeted expressed TCRB transcripts, as all isolated RNA had been reverse transcribed. Libraries were prepared by immunoSEQ multiplex PCR; TCRdb keeps only in-frame clonotypes and omits some of them. The sample holds roughly 240,000 clones, about 14% seen once. Sorting based on CD45RO/CCR7/CD25/CD127/CD95/CD27 separated CD4+ naive, central memory, regulatory and stem cell-like memory cells. The CDR3 spans 14 residues. Germline V gene lookup returns CDR1 MNHEY and CDR2 SVGAGI. The V segment lost 4 bases and the J segment 4 bases; nucleotides outside the gene matches: 5. The chain recombines TRBV6-5 with TRBJ2-3; 7 positions agree with TRBD2. This sequence originates from a woman in her 40s in good health. Sequencing used naive CD4+ T cells from blood. CDR3 residues: CASSSILAADTQYF. Here the CDR3 DNA reads TGTGCCAGCAGTTCCATCCTAGCGGCAGATACGCAGTATTTT.